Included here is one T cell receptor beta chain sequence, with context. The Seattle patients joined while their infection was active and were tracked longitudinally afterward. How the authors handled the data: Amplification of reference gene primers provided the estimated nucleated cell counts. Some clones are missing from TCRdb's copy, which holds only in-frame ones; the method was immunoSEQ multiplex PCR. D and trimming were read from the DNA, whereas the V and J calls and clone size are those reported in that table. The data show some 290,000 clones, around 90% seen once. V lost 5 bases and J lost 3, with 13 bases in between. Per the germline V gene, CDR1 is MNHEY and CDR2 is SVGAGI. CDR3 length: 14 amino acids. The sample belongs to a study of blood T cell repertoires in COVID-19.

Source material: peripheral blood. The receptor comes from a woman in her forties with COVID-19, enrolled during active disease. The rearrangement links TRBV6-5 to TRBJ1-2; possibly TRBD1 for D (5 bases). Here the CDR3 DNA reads TGTGCCAGCAGTCCCAAATGGGGCGACTATGGCTACACCTTC. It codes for CASSPKWGDYGYTF.